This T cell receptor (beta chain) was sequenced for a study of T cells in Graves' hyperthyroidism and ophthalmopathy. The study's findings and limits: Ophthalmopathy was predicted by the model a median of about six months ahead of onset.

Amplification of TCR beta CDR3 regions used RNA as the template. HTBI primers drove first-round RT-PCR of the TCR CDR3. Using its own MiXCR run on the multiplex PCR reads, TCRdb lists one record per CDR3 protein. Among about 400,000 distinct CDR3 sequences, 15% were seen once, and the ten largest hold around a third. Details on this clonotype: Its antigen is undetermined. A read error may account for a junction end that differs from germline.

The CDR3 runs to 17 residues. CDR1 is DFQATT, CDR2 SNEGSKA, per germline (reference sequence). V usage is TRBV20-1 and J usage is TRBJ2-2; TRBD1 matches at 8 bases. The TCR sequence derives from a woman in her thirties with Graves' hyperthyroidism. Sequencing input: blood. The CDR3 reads CSARVGGRGRPTGELVF. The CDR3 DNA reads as TGCAGTGCTAGAGTGGGCGGCAGGGGGCGCCCCACCGGGGAGCTGGTTTTT.